This TCR beta chain was captured by sequencing in a study of Ad26.COV2.S vaccination and SARS-CoV-2 variants. The study, taken as a whole, reports: Vaccine and placebo recipients had similar non-spike TCR breadth. Total T cell responses may have been underestimated by the TCR breadth and depth analyses.

The CDR3 is made up of 15 amino acids. With V trimmed by 3 bases and J by 0 bases, 2 bases remained unmatched. The germline V gene encodes CDR1 KGHSH and CDR2 LQKENI. Treatment defined: over 15 received Ad26.COV2.S at low or high dose, single or two shots; roughly five received placebo; per-sample allocation not given. The samples date from day 63 after the first vaccine or placebo injection. Within Boston, the person who donated was an adult of 18-55 years. SARS-CoV-2 spike from the Wuhan strain was encoded by the vaccine, an Ad26 vector. A remark on this clone: No antigen is known for it. Other nucleotide sequences in the sample specify the same CDR3.

Some clones are missing from TCRdb's copy, which holds only in-frame ones; the method was immunoSEQ multiplex PCR. The table lists about 680,000 clones, 80% to 90% of them singletons. This sequence was found in a person between 18 and 59 years old who received the Ad26.COV2.S COVID-19 vaccine or a placebo. This chain joins TRBV18 and TRBJ2-7; 10 positions match TRBD2. This material consisted of peripheral blood, taken in a trial of Ad26.COV2.S vaccine versus placebo. CDR3 loop: CASSPPSGSSYEQYF. CDR3 DNA sequence: TGTGCCAGCTCACCCCCTAGCGGGAGCTCCTACGAGCAGTACTTC. Full variable domain (rest looked up from reference TRBV18 and TRBJ2-7): NAGVMQNPRHLVRRRGQEARLRCSPMKGHSHVYWYRQLPEEGLKFMVYLQKENIIDESGMPKERFSAEFPKEGPSILRIQQVVRGDSAAYFCASSPPSGSSYEQYFGPGTRLTVT.